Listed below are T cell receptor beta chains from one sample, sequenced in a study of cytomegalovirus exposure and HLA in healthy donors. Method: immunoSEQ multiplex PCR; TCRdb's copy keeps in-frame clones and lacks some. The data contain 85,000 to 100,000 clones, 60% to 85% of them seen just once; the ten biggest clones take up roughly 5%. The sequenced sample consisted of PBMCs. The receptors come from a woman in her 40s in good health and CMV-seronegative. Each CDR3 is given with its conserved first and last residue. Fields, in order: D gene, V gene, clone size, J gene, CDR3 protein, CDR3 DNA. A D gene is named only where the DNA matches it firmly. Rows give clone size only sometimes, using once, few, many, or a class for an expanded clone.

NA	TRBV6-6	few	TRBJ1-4	CASSTQGSNEKLFF	TGTGCCAGCAGCACACAGGGCAGTAATGAAAAACTGTTTTTT
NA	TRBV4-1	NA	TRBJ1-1	CASSYYWGQNTEAFF	TGCGCCAGCAGCTATTATTGGGGACAGAACACTGAAGCTTTCTTT
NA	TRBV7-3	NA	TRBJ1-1	CASSPGRGLNTEAFF	TGTGCCAGCAGCCCTGGACGGGGTTTGAACACTGAAGCTTTCTTT
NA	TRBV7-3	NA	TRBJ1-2	CASSPSAANNGYTF	TGTGCCAGCAGCCCCTCTGCGGCTAATAATGGCTACACCTTC
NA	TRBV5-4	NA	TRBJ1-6	CASSLGGGMNSPLHF	TGTGCCAGCAGCTTGGGAGGGGGTATGAATTCACCCCTCCACTTT
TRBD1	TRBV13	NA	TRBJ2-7	CASSEPDRVGGEQYF	TGTGCCAGCAGCGAACCGGACAGGGTAGGCGGCGAGCAGTACTTC
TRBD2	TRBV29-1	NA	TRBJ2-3	CSVEESSGADTDTQYF	TGCAGCGTTGAAGAATCGAGCGGGGCGGACACAGATACGCAGTATTTT
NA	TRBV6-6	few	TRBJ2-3	CASTRGIAENTDTQYF	TGTGCCAGCACCCGTGGGATAGCGGAAAACACAGATACGCAGTATTTT
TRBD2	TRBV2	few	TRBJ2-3	CATTRAGGPVTDTQYF	TGTGCCACGACGCGGGCGGGGGGGCCGGTGACAGATACGCAGTATTTT
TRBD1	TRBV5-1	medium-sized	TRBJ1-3	CASSLEGARTGNTIYF	TGCGCCAGCAGCTTGGAGGGGGCGCGGACTGGAAACACCATATATTTT
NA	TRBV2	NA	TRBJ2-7	CASNGKGLGEQYF	TGTGCCAGCAATGGGAAGGGACTTGGGGAGCAGTACTTC
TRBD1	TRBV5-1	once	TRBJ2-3	CASSPRTGGTDTQYF	TGCGCCAGCAGCCCTCGGACAGGGGGCACAGATACGCAGTATTTT
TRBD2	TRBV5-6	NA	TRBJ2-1	CASSWIGLAGGFNEQFF	TGTGCCAGCAGCTGGATAGGACTAGCGGGGGGATTCAATGAGCAGTTCTTC
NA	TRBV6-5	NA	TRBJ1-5	CASSSQGRSPQHF	TGTGCCAGCAGTTCCCAGGGGCGGTCGCCCCAGCATTTT
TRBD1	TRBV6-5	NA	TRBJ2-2	CASSFGQENTGELFF	TGTGCCAGCAGTTTTGGACAGGAGAACACCGGGGAGCTGTTTTTT
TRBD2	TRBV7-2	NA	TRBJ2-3	CASSFSGRTDTQYF	TGTGCCAGCAGCTTTAGCGGGCGCACAGATACGCAGTATTTT
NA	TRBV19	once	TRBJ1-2	CASSIGVLSYTF	TGTGCCAGTAGTATAGGAGTCTTGAGCTACACCTTC
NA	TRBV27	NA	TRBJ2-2	CASSLSGAGELFF	TGTGCCAGCAGTTTATCAGGGGCCGGGGAGCTGTTTTTT
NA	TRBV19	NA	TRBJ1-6	CASSIPGNSPLHF	TGTGCCAGTAGTATTCCAGGAAATTCACCCCTCCACTTT
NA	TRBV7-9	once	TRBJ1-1	CASSLAGQTNEAFF	TGTGCCAGCAGCTTAGCCGGACAGACCAATGAAGCTTTCTTT
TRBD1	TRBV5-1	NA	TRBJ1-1	CASKRDREAFF	TGCGCCAGCAAGAGGGACAGAGAAGCTTTCTTT
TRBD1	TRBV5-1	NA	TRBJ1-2	CASSPLTGTNYGYTF	TGCGCCAGCAGCCCACTGACAGGGACAAACTATGGCTACACCTTC
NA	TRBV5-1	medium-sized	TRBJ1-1	CASSPGLADTEAFF	TGCGCCAGCAGCCCAGGACTTGCGGACACTGAAGCTTTCTTT
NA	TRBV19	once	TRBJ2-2	CASSIMETTNTGELFF	TGTGCCAGTAGTATAATGGAGACGACGAACACCGGGGAGCTGTTTTTT
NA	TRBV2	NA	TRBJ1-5	CASSATGVQPQHF	TGTGCCAGCAGTGCGACTGGTGTGCAGCCCCAGCATTTT
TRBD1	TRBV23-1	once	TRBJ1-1	CASSPPSGTGGDWVTEAFF	TGCGCCAGCAGTCCGCCCTCCGGGACAGGGGGCGATTGGGTCACTGAAGCTTTCTTT
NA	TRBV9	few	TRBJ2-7	CASSTGHEQYF	TGTGCCAGCAGCACCGGTCACGAGCAGTACTTC
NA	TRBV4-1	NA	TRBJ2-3	CASSQEGGTDTQYF	TGCGCCAGCAGCCAAGAAGGGGGCACAGATACGCAGTATTTT
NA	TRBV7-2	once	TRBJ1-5	CASSPTGLSNQPQHF	TGTGCCAGCAGCCCCACAGGGTTGAGTAATCAGCCCCAGCATTTT
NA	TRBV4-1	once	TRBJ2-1	CASSQDWPPEGNEQFF	TGCGCCAGCAGCCAAGATTGGCCCCCTGAGGGCAATGAGCAGTTCTTC
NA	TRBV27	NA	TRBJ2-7	CASRSYTGLEQYF	TGTGCCAGCAGGAGTTATACAGGGCTCGAGCAGTACTTC
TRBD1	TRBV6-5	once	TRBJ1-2	CASSYKRQGGDYGYTF	TGTGCCAGCAGTTACAAAAGACAGGGTGGTGACTATGGCTACACCTTC
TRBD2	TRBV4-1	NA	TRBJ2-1	CASSQGPGLAGDNEQFF	TGCGCCAGCAGCCAAGGCCCGGGACTAGCGGGGGACAATGAGCAGTTCTTC
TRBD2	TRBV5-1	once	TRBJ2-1	CASSLSVAGVDEQFF	TGCGCCAGCAGCTTGTCGGTAGCGGGGGTTGATGAGCAGTTCTTC
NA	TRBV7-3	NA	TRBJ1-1	CASSFARNTEAFF	TGTGCCAGCAGCTTTGCCAGGAACACTGAAGCTTTCTTT
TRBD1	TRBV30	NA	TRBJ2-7	CAWSLPGTGGYEQYF	TGTGCCTGGAGCTTACCCGGGACAGGGGGCTACGAGCAGTACTTC
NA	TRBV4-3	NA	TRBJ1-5	CASSQEWGGWNQPQHF	TGCGCCAGCAGCCAAGAGTGGGGGGGCTGGAATCAGCCCCAGCATTTT
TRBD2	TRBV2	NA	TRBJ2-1	CASRAYLAGGMEEQFF	TGTGCCAGCAGAGCTTACCTAGCGGGGGGGATGGAAGAGCAGTTCTTC
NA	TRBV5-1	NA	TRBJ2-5	CASSLAETQYF	TGCGCCAGCAGCTTGGCTGAGACCCAGTACTTC
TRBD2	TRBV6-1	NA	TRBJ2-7	CASSERGGGPYEQYF	TGTGCCAGCAGTGAACGGGGCGGGGGTCCCTACGAGCAGTACTTC
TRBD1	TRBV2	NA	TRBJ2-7	CASSRDRGSYEQYF	TGTGCCAGCAGCCGGGACAGGGGGTCCTACGAGCAGTACTTC
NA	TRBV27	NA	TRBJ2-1	CASSPLGANSYNEQFF	TGTGCCAGCAGTCCCCTGGGGGCAAACTCCTACAATGAGCAGTTCTTC
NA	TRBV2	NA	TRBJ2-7	CASSYTYEQYF	TGTGCCAGCAGTTATACCTACGAGCAGTACTTC
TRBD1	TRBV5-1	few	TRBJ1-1	CASSQGQGSTEAFF	TGCGCCAGCAGCCAAGGACAGGGGAGCACTGAAGCTTTCTTT
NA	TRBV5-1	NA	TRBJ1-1	CASSLAGSVNTEAFF	TGCGCCAGCAGCTTGGCCGGGTCCGTGAACACTGAAGCTTTCTTT
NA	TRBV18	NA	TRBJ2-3	CATKQRTSTDTQYF	TGTGCCACCAAACAGAGAACTAGCACAGATACGCAGTATTTT
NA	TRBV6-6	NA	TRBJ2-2	CASSRGLDTITGELFF	TGTGCCAGCAGCCGCGGACTTGACACAATCACCGGGGAGCTGTTTTTT
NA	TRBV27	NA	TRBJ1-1	CASSHGRENTEAFF	TGTGCCAGCAGTCACGGACGGGAGAACACTGAAGCTTTCTTT
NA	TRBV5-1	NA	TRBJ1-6	CASSLEVPGSPLHF	TGCGCCAGCAGCTTGGAGGTGCCCGGGTCACCCCTCCACTTT
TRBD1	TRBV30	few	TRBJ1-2	CAWRKTGQGDGYTF	TGTGCCTGGAGGAAAACGGGACAGGGCGACGGCTACACCTTC
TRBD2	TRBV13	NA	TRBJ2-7	CASRKRTSGASEQYF	TGTGCCAGCAGGAAAAGGACTAGCGGGGCGAGCGAGCAGTACTTC
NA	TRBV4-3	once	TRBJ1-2	CASSQVKFLANYGYTF	TGCGCCAGCAGCCAAGTTAAATTTCTAGCTAACTATGGCTACACCTTC
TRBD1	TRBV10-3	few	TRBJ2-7	CAISESGGAWSREQYF	TGTGCCATCAGTGAGTCAGGGGGCGCGTGGTCTCGGGAGCAGTACTTC
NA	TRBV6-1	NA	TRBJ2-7	CASRSQGPPYEQYF	TGTGCCAGCCGATCACAGGGCCCACCCTACGAGCAGTACTTC